The entry that follows covers one T cell receptor (beta chain) sequence. Its antigen is currently unknown. At one end, the junction sequence differs from germline, possibly due to a read error. The template was RNA from unsorted bulk tissue. Chemotherapy-naive patients with new lung cancer underwent thoracic surgery in China, August–late 2014. The data were obtained in a study of tumor and adjacent non-tumor tissue in lung cancer. Overall study findings and caveats: Tumor repertoires had a smaller top 100 clone share than normal lung. Significantly higher TCR diversity was found in tumor than normal lung.

A modified ARM-PCR protocol with three rounds of nested PCR amplified TCRbeta. MiXCR, run by TCRdb on the multiplex PCR reads, gives a single entry per CDR3 protein. The repertoire holds 130,000 or so distinct CDR3 sequences, with roughly 64% as singletons. This CDR3 spans 15 amino acids. Germline assignment: CDR1 DFQATT and CDR2 SNEGSKA (reference sequence). The chain has TRBV20-1 and TRBJ2-3; no clear D. The source material was lung tumor tissue. This receptor was taken from a young man with non-small cell lung cancer. The CDR3 here is CSARVYGFSIDTQYF. In nucleotides, the CDR3 is TGCAGTGCTAGAGTATACGGGTTTAGCATAGATACGCAGTATTTT.